The present TCR beta chain was sequenced within a study (dated by TCRdb to about 2017). About the investigation overall: Blood, up to 100 ml, was collected from patients, as were 6 to 12 samples obtained by duodenal biopsy. In total, the study looked at blood and gut biopsy samples from approximately 20 celiac disease patients. Patients with historic T cell material from decades earlier were invited to donate new blood and biopsy samples for long-term comparison. Most subjects' cells were stained with pooled PE-conjugated tetramers presenting glia-alpha1a, -alpha2, -ω1 and -ω2 epitopes. The study followed gluten-specific CD4+ T cell receptor repertoires in celiac disease in blood and gut, at different disease stages, and over intervals ranging from weeks to decades. The paper's findings and limits, for the study overall: Conclusions depend on tetramer specificity; previously 70% to 80% of tetramer-sorted clones showed antigen-specific proliferation. About 1% of TCR-beta sequences and approximately 0.22% of paired TCR-alpha/beta clonotypes were shared across patients; authors concluded cross-contamination was not an issue. Because of sampling limits, a maximum clonotype overlap of only approximately 50% was obtained between two independent sequencing runs of the same sample. Of 1,813 TCRs from some 16 patients, about 9.6% of the TCR-alpha, TCR-beta or paired amino acid sequences were public. Clonotypes specific for gluten lasted for decades, and samples taken about 16 to 30 years apart shared up to about 50% overlap.

When a sample contained relatively high numbers of tetramer-positive T cells, bulk-cell sorting was done in addition to single-cell sorting. HLA-DQ:gluten tetramers were used to isolate gluten-specific T cells, which were then analyzed by high-throughput sequencing of rearranged TCR-alpha and TCR-beta genes. All sorting was carried out on a BD Aria II cell sorter, and flow data were analyzed in FlowJo. V lost 8 bases and J lost 1 base; the stretch between them is 3 bases long. From the cysteine through the phenylalanine, the CDR3 covers 10 amino acids. Only the CDR3 part of the read is kept: 30 bases, read in frame from the first base. In its sample, this clonotype comes out as large (0.1 to 1%). No base qualities exist here, and no much larger clone lies one base off it. Preparation of the library involved 5' RACE. Bulk TCR libraries were prepared using a modified SMART protocol. On Illumina MiSeq, bulk TCR libraries were sequenced with paired-end 300 bp reads, whereas single-cell libraries were run on paired-end 250 bp MiSeq. Concerning the study's data processing: Selected pRESTO steps were used to preprocess reads, and IMGT/HighV-QUEST was used to assign V, D, J genes and CDR3 junctions. Bulk sequences were retained only when found in at least two replicas with cumulative read counts of 10 or more. For samples with more than 20 cells, repertoire diversity was measured using a sample-corrected Shannon entropy estimator. TCRdb redid the processing of the public reads, applying fastp at Q25 and MiXCR, and retained in-frame beta chains. Entries are consolidated by CDR3 protein sequence, retaining the most common genes and DNA. These V and J calls originate from TCRdb's pipeline instead of the authors' own analysis. The sample table holds a few hundred distinct CDR3 sequences, of which 8% to 10% were seen once. The leading ten clones occupy over 25% of the sample.

The source material was gluten tetramer+ CD4+ T cells from blood or duodenal biopsy (not recorded which); whether cultured is not recorded, sampled while untreated, on a gluten-free diet, or during gluten challenge (not recorded which). Reading the label with the study, this specimen's cell subset or site is: CD4+ T cells binding HLA-DQ:gluten tetramers. This TCR was sampled from a male donor with celiac disease. In this chain, TRBV12-3 or TRBV12-4 is recombined with TRBJ2-7, with no reliable assignment of the D segment. The DNA sequence is TGTGCCAGCGGTTCCTACGAGCAGTACTTC. Its amino acids are CASGSYEQYF.